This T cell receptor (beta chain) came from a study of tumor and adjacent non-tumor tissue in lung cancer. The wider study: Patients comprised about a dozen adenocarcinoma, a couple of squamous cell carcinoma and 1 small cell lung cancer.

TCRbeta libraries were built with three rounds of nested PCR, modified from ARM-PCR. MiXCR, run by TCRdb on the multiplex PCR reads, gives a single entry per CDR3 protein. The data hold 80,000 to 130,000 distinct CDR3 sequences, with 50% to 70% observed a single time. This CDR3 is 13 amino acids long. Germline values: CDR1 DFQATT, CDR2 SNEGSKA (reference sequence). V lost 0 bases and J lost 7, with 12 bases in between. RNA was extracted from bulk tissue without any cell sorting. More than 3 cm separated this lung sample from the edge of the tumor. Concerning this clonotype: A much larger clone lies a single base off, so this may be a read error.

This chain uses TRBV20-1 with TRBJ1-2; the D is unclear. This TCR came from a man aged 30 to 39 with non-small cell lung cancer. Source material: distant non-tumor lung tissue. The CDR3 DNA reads TGCAGTGCTAGAGATAGCGAGGAGGCTGGCTACACCTTC. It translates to CSARDSEEAGYTF.